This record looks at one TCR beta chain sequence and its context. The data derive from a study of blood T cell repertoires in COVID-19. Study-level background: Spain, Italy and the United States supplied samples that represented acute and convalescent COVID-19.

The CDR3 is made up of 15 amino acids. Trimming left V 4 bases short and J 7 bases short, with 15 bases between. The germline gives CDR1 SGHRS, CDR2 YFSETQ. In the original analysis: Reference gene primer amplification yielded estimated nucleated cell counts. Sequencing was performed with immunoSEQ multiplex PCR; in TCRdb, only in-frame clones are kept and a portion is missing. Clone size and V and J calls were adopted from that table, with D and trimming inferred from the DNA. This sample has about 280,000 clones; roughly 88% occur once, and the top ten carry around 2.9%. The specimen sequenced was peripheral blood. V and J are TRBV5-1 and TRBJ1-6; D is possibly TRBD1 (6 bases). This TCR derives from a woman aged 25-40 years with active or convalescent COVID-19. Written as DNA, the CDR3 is TGCGCCAGCAGCCCACAGGGTGGTGGGAATTCACCCCTCCACTTT. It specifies CASSPQGGGNSPLHF. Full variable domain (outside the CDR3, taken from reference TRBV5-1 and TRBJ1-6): KAGVTQTPRYLIKTRGQQVTLSCSPISGHRSVSWYQQTPGQGLQFLFEYFSETQRNKGNFPGRFSGRQFSNSRSEMNVSTLELGDSALYLCASSPQGGGNSPLHFGNGTRLTVT.